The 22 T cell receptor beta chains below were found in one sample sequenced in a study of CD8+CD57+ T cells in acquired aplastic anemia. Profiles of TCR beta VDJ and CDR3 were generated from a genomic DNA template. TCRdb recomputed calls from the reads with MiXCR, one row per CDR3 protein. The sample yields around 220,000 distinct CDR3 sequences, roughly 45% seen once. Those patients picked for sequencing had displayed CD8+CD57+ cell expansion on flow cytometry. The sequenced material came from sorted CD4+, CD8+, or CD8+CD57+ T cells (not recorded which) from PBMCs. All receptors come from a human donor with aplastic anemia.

The CDR3 region is CASSLSGPRTGGNTIYF. As DNA, the CDR3 is TGTGCCAGCAGTTTATCGGGACCTCGGACAGGTGGAAACACCATATATTTT. This chain connects TRBV27 to TRBJ1-3; the match to TRBD1 covers 7 bases. Looked up from germline, CDR1 is MNHEY and CDR2 is SMNVEV (reference sequence). The V segment lost 0 bases and the J segment 3 bases; nucleotides outside the gene matches: 8. This CDR3 spans 17 amino acids.

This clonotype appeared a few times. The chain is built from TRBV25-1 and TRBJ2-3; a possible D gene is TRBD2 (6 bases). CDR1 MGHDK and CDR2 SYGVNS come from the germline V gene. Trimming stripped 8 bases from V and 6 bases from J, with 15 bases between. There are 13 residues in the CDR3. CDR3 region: CASRVDGGDTQYF. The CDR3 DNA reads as TGTGCCAGCCGCGTGGATGGGGGGGATACGCAGTATTTT.

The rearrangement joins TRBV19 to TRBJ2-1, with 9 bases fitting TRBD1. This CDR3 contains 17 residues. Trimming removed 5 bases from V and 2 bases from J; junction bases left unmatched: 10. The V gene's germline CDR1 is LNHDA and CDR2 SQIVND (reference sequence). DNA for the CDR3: TGTGCCAGTAGTCTCTCGGGGGACAGGGTAACCTACAATGAGCAGTTCTTC. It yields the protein CASSLSGDRVTYNEQFF. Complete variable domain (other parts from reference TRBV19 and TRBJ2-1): DGGITQSPKYLFRKEGQNVTLSCEQNLNHDAMYWYRQDPGQGLRLIYYSQIVNDFQKGDIAEGYSVSREKKESFPLTVTSAQKNPTAFYLCASSLSGDRVTYNEQFFGPGTRLTVL.

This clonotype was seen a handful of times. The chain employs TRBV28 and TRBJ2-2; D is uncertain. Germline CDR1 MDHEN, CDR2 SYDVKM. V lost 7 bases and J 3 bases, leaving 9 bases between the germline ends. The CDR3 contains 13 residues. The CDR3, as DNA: TGTGCCAGCATTCCAACTTACACCGGGGAGCTGTTTTTT. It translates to CASIPTYTGELFF.

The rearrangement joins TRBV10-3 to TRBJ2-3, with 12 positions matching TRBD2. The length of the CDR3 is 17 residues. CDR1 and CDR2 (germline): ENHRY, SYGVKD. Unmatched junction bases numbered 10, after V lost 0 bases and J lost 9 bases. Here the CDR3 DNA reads TGTGCCATCAGTGAGTCGCGTCTAGCGGGGGGGCTCGAGACGCAGTATTTT. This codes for CAISESRLAGGLETQYF.

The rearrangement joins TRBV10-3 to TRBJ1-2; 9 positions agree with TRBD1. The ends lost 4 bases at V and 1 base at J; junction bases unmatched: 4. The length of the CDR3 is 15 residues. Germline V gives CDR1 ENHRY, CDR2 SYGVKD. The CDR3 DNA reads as TGTGCCATCAGTGCGTCGGGACAGGGTAACTATGGCTACACCTTC. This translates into CAISASGQGNYGYTF.

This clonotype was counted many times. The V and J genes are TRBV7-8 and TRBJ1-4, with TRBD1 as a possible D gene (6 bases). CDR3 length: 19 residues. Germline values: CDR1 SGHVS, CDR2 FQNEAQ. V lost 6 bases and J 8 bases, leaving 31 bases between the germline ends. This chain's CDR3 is CASSSSRTGKSLAREKLFF. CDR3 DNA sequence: TGTGCCAGCAGTTCCTCTCGAACAGGGAAATCTCTAGCTAGGGAAAAACTGTTTTTT. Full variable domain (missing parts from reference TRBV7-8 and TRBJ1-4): GAGVSQSPRYKVAKRGQDVALRCDPISGHVSLFWYQQALGQGPEFLTYFQNEAQLDKSGLPSDRFFAERPEGSVSTLKIQRTQQEDSAVYLCASSSSRTGKSLAREKLFFGSGTQLSVL.

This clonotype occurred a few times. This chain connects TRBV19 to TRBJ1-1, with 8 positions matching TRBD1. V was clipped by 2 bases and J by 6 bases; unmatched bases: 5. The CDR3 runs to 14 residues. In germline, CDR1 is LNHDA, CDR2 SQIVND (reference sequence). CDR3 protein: CASSIQGAGAEAFF. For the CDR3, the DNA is TGTGCCAGTAGTATACAGGGGGCTGGCGCTGAAGCTTTCTTT.

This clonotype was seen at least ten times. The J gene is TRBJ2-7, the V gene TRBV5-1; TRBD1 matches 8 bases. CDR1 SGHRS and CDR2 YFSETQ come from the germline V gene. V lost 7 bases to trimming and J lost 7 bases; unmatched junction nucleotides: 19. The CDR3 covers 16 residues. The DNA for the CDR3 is TGCGCCAGCGCGCAACGCGAGGCGGACAGGGCCCAAGAGCAGTACTTC. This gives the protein CASAQREADRAQEQYF. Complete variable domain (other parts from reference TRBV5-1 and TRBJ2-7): KAGVTQTPRYLIKTRGQQVTLSCSPISGHRSVSWYQQTPGQGLQFLFEYFSETQRNKGNFPGRFSGRQFSNSRSEMNVSTLELGDSALYLCASAQREADRAQEQYFGPGTRLTVT.

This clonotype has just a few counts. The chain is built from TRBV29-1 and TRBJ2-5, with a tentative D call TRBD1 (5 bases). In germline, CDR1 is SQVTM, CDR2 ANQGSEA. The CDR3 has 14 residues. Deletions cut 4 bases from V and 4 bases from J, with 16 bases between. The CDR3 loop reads CSVVGRVTGETQYF. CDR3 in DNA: TGCAGCGTTGTGGGCAGGGTAACGGGAGAGACCCAGTACTTC.

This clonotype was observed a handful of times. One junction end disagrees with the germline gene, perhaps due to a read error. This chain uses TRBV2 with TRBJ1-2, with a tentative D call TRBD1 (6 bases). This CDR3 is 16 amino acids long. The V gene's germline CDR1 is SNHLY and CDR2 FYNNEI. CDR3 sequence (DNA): TGTGCCAGCAGAGAAGATGGGACACCCATTGGCCATGGCTACACCTTC. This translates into CASREDGTPIGHGYTF.

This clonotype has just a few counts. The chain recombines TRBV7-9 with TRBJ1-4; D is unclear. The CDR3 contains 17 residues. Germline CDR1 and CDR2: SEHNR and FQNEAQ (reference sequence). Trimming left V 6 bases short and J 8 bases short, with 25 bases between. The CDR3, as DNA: TGTGCCAGCAGTTTCAACCGGGCCTCCGGCCGAGGGGAAAAACTGTTTTTT. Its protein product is CASSFNRASGRGEKLFF.

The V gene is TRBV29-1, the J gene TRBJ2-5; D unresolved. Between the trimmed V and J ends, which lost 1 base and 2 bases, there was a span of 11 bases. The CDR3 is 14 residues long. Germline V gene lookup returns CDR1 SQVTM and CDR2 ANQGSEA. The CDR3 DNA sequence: TGCAGCGTTGAAGCGCCCGGAACTCAAGAGACCCAGTACTTC. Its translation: CSVEAPGTQETQYF.

CDR3: CASSPGQGEGETQYF. CDR3 nucleotide sequence: TGTGCCAGCAGCCCCGGACAGGGGGAAGGAGAGACCCAGTACTTC. The rearrangement links TRBV7-2 to TRBJ2-5; 10 bases agree with TRBD1. V shed 5 bases and J 4 bases; nucleotides not matched to a gene: 7. Germline V lookup: CDR1 SGHTA, CDR2 FQGNSA. The CDR3 has 15 amino acids. The full variable domain, in which reference TRBV7-2 and TRBJ2-5 provide the parts outside the CDR3, is GAGVSQSPSNKVTEKGKDVELRCDPISGHTALYWYRQSLGQGLEFLIYFQGNSAPDKSGLPSDRFSAERTGGSVSTLTIQRTQQEDSAVYLCASSPGQGEGETQYFGPGTRLLVL.

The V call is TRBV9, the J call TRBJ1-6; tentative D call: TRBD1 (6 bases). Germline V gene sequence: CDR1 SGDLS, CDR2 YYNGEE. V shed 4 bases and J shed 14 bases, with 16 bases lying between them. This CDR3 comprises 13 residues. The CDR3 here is CASSSGVPGTLHF. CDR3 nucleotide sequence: TGTGCCAGCAGCTCAGGGGTTCCGGGCACCCTCCACTTT.

For the CDR3, the DNA is TGTGCCAGCAGCCCTCAGCGGGCGGGGGGGCGCGCCGAGCAGTACTTC. It is translated as CASSPQRAGGRAEQYF. The rearrangement links TRBV7-2 to TRBJ2-7; TRBD2 agrees at 9 bases. The CDR3 runs to 16 residues. From germline, CDR1 is SGHTA and CDR2 FQGNSA. V lost 5 bases, J lost 6 bases, and 14 bases stayed unmatched.

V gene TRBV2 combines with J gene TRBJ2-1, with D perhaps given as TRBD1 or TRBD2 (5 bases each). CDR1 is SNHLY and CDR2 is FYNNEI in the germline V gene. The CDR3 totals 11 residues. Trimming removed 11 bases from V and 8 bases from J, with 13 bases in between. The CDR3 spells CAVEGFDEQFF. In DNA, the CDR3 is TGTGCCGTAGAGGGGTTCGATGAGCAGTTCTTC.

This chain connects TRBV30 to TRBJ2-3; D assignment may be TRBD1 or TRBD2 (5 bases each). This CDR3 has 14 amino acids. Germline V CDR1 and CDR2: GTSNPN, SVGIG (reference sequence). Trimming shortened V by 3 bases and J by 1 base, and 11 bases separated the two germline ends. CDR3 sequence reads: CAWRRGWGTDTQYF. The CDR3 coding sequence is TGTGCCTGGAGGAGGGGATGGGGCACAGATACGCAGTATTTT.

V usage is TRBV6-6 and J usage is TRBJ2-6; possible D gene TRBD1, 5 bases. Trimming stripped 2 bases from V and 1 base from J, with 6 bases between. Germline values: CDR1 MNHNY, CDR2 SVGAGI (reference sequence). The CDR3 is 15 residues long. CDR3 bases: TGTGCCAGCAGTTACCCAGGGTCTGGGGCCAACGTCCTGACTTTC. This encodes CASSYPGSGANVLTF.

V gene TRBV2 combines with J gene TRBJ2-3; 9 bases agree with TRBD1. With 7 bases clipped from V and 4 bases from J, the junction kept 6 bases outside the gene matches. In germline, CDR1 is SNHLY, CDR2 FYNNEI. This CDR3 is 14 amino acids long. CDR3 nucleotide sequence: TGTGCCAGCACTGGGACAGGGTTCCCAGATACGCAGTATTTT. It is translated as CASTGTGFPDTQYF.

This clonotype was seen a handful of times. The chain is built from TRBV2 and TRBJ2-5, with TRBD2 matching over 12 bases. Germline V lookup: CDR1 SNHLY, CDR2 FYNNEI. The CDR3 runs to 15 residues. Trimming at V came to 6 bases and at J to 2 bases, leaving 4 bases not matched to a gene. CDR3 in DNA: TGTGCCAGCAGGGGGACTAGCGGGTCACAAGAGACCCAGTACTTC. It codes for CASRGTSGSQETQYF.

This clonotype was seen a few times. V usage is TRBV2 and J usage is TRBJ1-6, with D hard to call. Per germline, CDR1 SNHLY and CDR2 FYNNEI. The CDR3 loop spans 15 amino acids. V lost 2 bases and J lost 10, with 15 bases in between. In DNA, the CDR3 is TGTGCCAGCAGTGAATGGAGCCTTCTGGGATCACCCCTCCACTTT. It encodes CASSEWSLLGSPLHF.